This T cell receptor beta chain emerged from a study of blood T cell repertoires in COVID-19. Study-level background: Donors in the United States, Italy and Spain gave samples during acute or convalescent COVID-19. PBMCs, B-cell-depleted T cells, or T cells provided the cDNA or gDNA that made up the material.

V trimming: 5 bases; J trimming: 7 bases; junction bases outside the gene matches: 5. Germline CDR1 and CDR2: SGHTA and FQGNSA. The CDR3 loop spans 15 amino acids. The study counted Cohort 3 donors as recovered given two negative PCRs, clearance, or symptom resolution. Under the authors' procedure: For nucleated cells, counts were estimated from reference gene primer amplification. Repertoires were generated with immunoSEQ multiplex PCR, while TCRdb's copy carries only in-frame clones and drops some. V and J calls and clone size are those listed in that table; D and trimming were worked out from the DNA. The sample lists 200,000 to 250,000 clones; about 84% were seen once.

Sequenced material: PBMCs or T cells enriched from blood (not recorded which). The receptor's source is a man aged 55 to 69 who had recovered from COVID-19. The chain is built from TRBV7-2 and TRBJ1-6; TRBD1 matches at 10 bases. In DNA form, the CDR3 reads TGTGCCAGCAGCCTTGTGGGACAGGGGAATTCACCCCTCCACTTT. It yields the protein CASSLVGQGNSPLHF. Full variable domain (outside the CDR3, taken from reference TRBV7-2 and TRBJ1-6): GAGVSQSPSNKVTEKGKDVELRCDPISGHTALYWYRQSLGQGLEFLIYFQGNSAPDKSGLPSDRFSAERTGGSVSTLTIQRTQQEDSAVYLCASSLVGQGNSPLHFGNGTRLTVT.